Listed below are T cell receptor beta chains from one sample, sequenced in a study of PD-L1 blockade in urothelial cancer. The repertoire was sequenced with immunoSEQ multiplex PCR; TCRdb's copy has only in-frame clones and lacks some. The sample includes about 48,000 clones, 75% to 90% seen only once; the top ten take 10%. This material consisted of PBMCs, taken around atezolizumab (anti-PD-L1) treatment. The source is a man aged 55-75 years with urothelial cancer. Each CDR3 is given with its conserved first and last residue. D genes are given only for firm matches. Expanded clones are given a class, and other clones once, few, many or no size at all.

TRBD1	TRBV2	few	TRBJ1-5	CASTSGTGAQPQHF	TGTGCCAGCACCAGTGGGACAGGTGCTCAGCCCCAGCATTTT
TRBD1	TRBV5-5	NA	TRBJ2-3	CASSPGQAIDTQYF	TGTGCCAGCAGCCCCGGACAGGCAATAGATACGCAGTATTTT
TRBD1	TRBV6-5	NA	TRBJ1-5	CASGQGQNQPQHF	TGTGCCAGCGGACAGGGGCAAAATCAGCCCCAGCATTTT
TRBD1	TRBV7-8	NA	TRBJ2-1	CASSFGQGYEQFF	TGTGCCAGCAGCTTCGGACAGGGGTATGAGCAGTTCTTC
TRBD1	TRBV19	NA	TRBJ1-1	CASSKTGETEAFF	TGTGCCAGTAGCAAAACAGGGGAAACTGAAGCTTTCTTT
NA	TRBV18	NA	TRBJ1-2	CASSPDPDSNYGYTF	TGTGCCAGCTCACCTGACCCGGACAGCAACTATGGCTACACCTTC
NA	TRBV9	NA	TRBJ1-1	CASSVSLRDTEAFF	TGTGCCAGCAGCGTATCTCTCCGCGACACTGAAGCTTTCTTT
NA	TRBV4-1	NA	TRBJ2-5	CASSQVGPQVETQYF	TGCGCCAGCAGCCAAGTTGGGCCCCAGGTGGAGACCCAGTACTTC
NA	TRBV4-3	NA	TRBJ1-1	CASRRSVSASEAFF	TGCGCCAGCAGGCGAAGCGTGTCAGCCTCGGAAGCTTTCTTT
NA	TRBV4-2	NA	TRBJ2-7	CASSQETTASSSYEQYF	TGTGCCAGCAGCCAAGAAACGACAGCTAGTAGCTCCTACGAGCAGTACTTC
TRBD2	TRBV7-3	NA	TRBJ2-5	CASSSKGRGGLETQYF	TGTGCCAGCAGCTCTAAGGGGCGGGGGGGCCTAGAGACCCAGTACTTC
TRBD2	TRBV28	NA	TRBJ2-3	CASSHQGLAGGGGADTQYF	TGTGCCAGCAGTCACCAAGGACTAGCGGGGGGCGGGGGTGCAGATACGCAGTATTTT
TRBD2	TRBV5-1	NA	TRBJ2-4	CASSLLAGGENIQYF	TGCGCCAGCAGCCTCCTAGCGGGGGGGGAAAACATTCAGTACTTC
NA	TRBV4-1	NA	TRBJ2-5	CASSQESLGQTQETQYF	TGCGCCAGCAGCCAAGAGAGCTTGGGGCAGACCCAAGAGACCCAGTACTTC
TRBD1	TRBV4-1	NA	TRBJ2-4	CASSQERGQGAGAKNIQYF	TGCGCCAGCAGCCAAGAAAGAGGGCAGGGGGCAGGGGCCAAAAACATTCAGTACTTC
TRBD1	TRBV5-1	few	TRBJ2-7	CASSPSPGQGFYEQYF	TGCGCCAGCAGCCCGAGTCCGGGACAGGGTTTCTACGAGCAGTACTTC
NA	TRBV30	NA	TRBJ1-5	CAWGTGQTSNQPQHF	TGTGCCTGGGGAACCGGACAGACTAGCAATCAGCCCCAGCATTTT
NA	TRBV11-3	NA	TRBJ2-7	CASSLATFAYEQYF	TGTGCCAGCAGCTTAGCGACTTTCGCTTACGAGCAGTACTTC
TRBD1	TRBV29-1	NA	TRBJ1-1	CSAARDRNTEAFF	TGCAGCGCAGCCAGGGACAGGAACACTGAAGCTTTCTTT
NA	TRBV29-1	NA	TRBJ2-7	CSVGGSYEQYF	TGCAGCGTAGGGGGCTCCTACGAGCAGTACTTC
TRBD1	TRBV5-1	NA	TRBJ2-3	CASSLEGASDTQYF	TGCGCCAGCAGCTTGGAGGGGGCCTCAGATACGCAGTATTTT
TRBD1	TRBV6-1	NA	TRBJ1-2	CASSVGTGAYYGYTF	TGTGCCAGCAGTGTTGGGACAGGGGCATACTATGGCTACACCTTC
TRBD1	TRBV5-6	NA	TRBJ2-7	CASTTGGAWEQYF	TGTGCCAGCACGACAGGGGGCGCGTGGGAGCAGTACTTC
NA	TRBV29-1	NA	TRBJ2-3	CSVELRDSDFIDTQYF	TGCAGCGTTGAACTCCGGGACTCGGATTTTATAGATACGCAGTATTTT
NA	TRBV19	once	TRBJ1-1	CASSINSPNTEAFF	TGTGCCAGTAGTATTAACAGCCCCAACACTGAAGCTTTCTTT
TRBD1	TRBV5-1	NA	TRBJ2-2	CASSLGQGALGELFF	TGCGCCAGCAGCTTGGGACAGGGGGCGCTCGGGGAGCTGTTTTTT
NA	TRBV7-6	NA	TRBJ1-2	CASSLAPTGGYGYTF	TGTGCCAGCAGCTTAGCTCCCACAGGAGGGTATGGCTACACCTTC
NA	TRBV9	NA	TRBJ2-3	CASSVLVGGPADTQYF	TGTGCCAGCAGCGTATTAGTGGGGGGGCCCGCAGATACGCAGTATTTT
TRBD2	TRBV5-4	NA	TRBJ2-2	CASRSRASGGNTGELFF	TGTGCCAGCAGGTCTAGGGCTAGCGGGGGTAACACCGGGGAGCTGTTTTTT
NA	TRBV11-3	NA	TRBJ2-3	CASSPLAQSRTDTQYF	TGTGCCAGCAGCCCCCTGGCACAGTCCCGCACAGATACGCAGTATTTT
TRBD2	TRBV5-1	NA	TRBJ2-3	CASSLGSGEDTQYF	TGCGCCAGCAGCTTGGGGAGCGGGGAAGATACGCAGTATTTT
NA	TRBV13	NA	TRBJ2-2	CASSSPDSTGELFF	TGTGCCAGCAGCTCCCCAGACAGCACCGGGGAGCTGTTTTTT
TRBD1	TRBV18	NA	TRBJ2-5	CASSPLPQMTGTKETQYF	TGTGCCAGCTCACCACTCCCCCAAATGACAGGGACGAAAGAGACCCAGTACTTC
TRBD2	TRBV7-7	NA	TRBJ2-5	CASSLMLAGQETQYF	TGTGCTAGCAGCTTAATGCTAGCGGGACAAGAGACCCAGTACTTC
TRBD1	TRBV28	NA	TRBJ2-1	CASSSGQGGVNEQFF	TGTGCCAGCAGTTCGGGACAGGGAGGAGTGAATGAGCAGTTCTTC
NA	TRBV27	NA	TRBJ1-5	CASRPKGVQNQPQHF	TGTGCCAGCAGACCCAAGGGGGTTCAAAATCAGCCCCAGCATTTT
TRBD1	TRBV7-3	NA	TRBJ2-1	CASSQQGGSYNEQFF	TGTGCCAGCAGCCAACAGGGGGGCTCCTACAATGAGCAGTTCTTC
TRBD2	TRBV30	NA	TRBJ2-2	CAWSGRGGWGGELFF	TGTGCCTGGAGTGGCCGCGGGGGGTGGGGCGGGGAGCTGTTTTTT
NA	TRBV4-2	NA	TRBJ2-1	CASSQGSGLQFF	TGTGCCAGCAGCCAAGGGAGCGGACTGCAGTTCTTC
TRBD2	TRBV5-1	NA	TRBJ2-1	CASSVSGGAGNEQFF	TGCGCCAGCAGCGTTAGCGGGGGGGCTGGAAATGAGCAGTTCTTC
NA	TRBV29-1	NA	TRBJ1-2	CSVERYVRSNYGYTF	TGCAGCGTTGAAAGATACGTCAGATCTAACTATGGCTACACCTTC
NA	TRBV10-1	NA	TRBJ2-1	CASSENGPRGNEQFF	TGCGCCAGCAGTGAGAACGGTCCTCGGGGGAATGAGCAGTTCTTC
NA	TRBV4-3	once	TRBJ1-2	CASSQDLRAGGGYGYTF	TGCGCCAGCAGCCAAGATCTGCGGGCAGGCGGCGGCTATGGCTACACCTTC
TRBD1	TRBV10-2	NA	TRBJ1-1	CASSNPGTGGVTEAFF	TGCGCCAGCAGTAACCCCGGGACAGGGGGCGTCACTGAAGCTTTCTTT
NA	TRBV5-1	NA	TRBJ2-5	CASSYGQPLETQYF	TGCGCCAGCAGCTATGGGCAGCCCCTGGAGACCCAGTACTTC
NA	TRBV15	NA	TRBJ2-7	CATSRAPGANYEQYF	TGTGCCACCAGCAGAGCTCCAGGGGCAAACTACGAGCAGTACTTC
TRBD1	TRBV5-6	NA	TRBJ2-7	CASSLRPGGEQYF	TGTGCCAGCAGCCTCCGGCCAGGGGGCGAGCAGTACTTC
TRBD1	TRBV7-2	NA	TRBJ1-3	CASSLAGGRNTIYF	TGTGCCAGCAGCTTGGCAGGGGGCCGAAACACCATATATTTT
NA	TRBV7-9	NA	TRBJ2-7	CASSFRGSGYEQYF	TGTGCCAGCAGCTTCAGGGGTTCCGGCTACGAGCAGTACTTC
TRBD1	TRBV6-6	NA	TRBJ1-2	CASSPTGGAYGYTF	TGTGCCAGCAGTCCTACAGGGGGCGCCTATGGCTACACCTTC